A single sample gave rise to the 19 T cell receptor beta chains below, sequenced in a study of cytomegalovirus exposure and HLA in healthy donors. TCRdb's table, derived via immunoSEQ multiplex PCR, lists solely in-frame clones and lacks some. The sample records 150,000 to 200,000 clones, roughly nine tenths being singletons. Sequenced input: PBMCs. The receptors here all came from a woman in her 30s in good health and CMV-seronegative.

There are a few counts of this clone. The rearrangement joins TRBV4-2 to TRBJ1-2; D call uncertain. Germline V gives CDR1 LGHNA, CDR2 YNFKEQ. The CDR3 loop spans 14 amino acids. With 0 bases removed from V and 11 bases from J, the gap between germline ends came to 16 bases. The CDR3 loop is CASSQEATDSRYTF. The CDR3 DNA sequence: TGTGCCAGCAGCCAAGAGGCAACAGATTCTAGGTACACCTTC.

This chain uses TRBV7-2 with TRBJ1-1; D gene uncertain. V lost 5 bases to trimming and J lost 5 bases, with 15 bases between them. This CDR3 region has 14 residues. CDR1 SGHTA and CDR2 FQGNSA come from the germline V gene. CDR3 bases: TGTGCCAGCAGCCAAACAGTGGACGGGACTGAAGCTTTCTTT. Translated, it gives CASSQTVDGTEAFF. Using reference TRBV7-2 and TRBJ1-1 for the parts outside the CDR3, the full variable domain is GAGVSQSPSNKVTEKGKDVELRCDPISGHTALYWYRQSLGQGLEFLIYFQGNSAPDKSGLPSDRFSAERTGGSVSTLTIQRTQQEDSAVYLCASSQTVDGTEAFFGQGTRLTVV.

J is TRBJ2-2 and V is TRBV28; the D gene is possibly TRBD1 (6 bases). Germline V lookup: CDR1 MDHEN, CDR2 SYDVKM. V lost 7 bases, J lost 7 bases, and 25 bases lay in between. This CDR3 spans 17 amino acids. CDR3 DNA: TGTGCCAGCACAAAAAGTGTGGCCAGGGGTGGTAGCGGGGAGCTGTTTTTT. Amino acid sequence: CASTKSVARGGSGELFF.

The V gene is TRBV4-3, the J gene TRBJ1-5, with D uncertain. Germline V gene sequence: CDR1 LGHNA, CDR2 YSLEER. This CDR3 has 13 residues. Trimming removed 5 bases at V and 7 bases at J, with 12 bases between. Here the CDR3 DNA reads TGCGCCAGCAGCTACTGGACGGGGCAGCCCCAGCATTTT. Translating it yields CASSYWTGQPQHF.

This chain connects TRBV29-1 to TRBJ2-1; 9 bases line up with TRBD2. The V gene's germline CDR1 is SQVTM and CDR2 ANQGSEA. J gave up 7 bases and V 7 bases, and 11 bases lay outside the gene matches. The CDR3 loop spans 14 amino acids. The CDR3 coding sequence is TGCAGCGCCGCAGGCGGGAGGGGGTCTAATGAGCAGTTCTTC. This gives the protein CSAAGGRGSNEQFF.

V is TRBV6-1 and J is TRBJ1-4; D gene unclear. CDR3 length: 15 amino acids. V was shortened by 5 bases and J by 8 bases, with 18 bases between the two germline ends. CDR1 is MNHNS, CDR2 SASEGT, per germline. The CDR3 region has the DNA TGTGCCAGCAGTAGTGACGGGCGCTGGCAGGAAAAACTGTTTTTT. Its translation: CASSSDGRWQEKLFF.

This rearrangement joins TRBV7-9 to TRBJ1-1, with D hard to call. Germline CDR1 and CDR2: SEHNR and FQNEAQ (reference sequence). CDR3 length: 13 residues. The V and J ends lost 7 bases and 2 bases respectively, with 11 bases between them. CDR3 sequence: CASMKGKNTEAFF. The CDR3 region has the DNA TGTGCCAGCATGAAGGGAAAAAACACTGAAGCTTTCTTT.

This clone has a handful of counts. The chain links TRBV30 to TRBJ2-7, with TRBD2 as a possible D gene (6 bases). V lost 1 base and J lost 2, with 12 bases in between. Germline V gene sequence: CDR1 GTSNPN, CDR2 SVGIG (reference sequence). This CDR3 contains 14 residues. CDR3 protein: CAWSDPPGAYEQYF. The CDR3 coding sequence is TGTGCCTGGAGTGACCCTCCGGGGGCCTACGAGCAGTACTTC.

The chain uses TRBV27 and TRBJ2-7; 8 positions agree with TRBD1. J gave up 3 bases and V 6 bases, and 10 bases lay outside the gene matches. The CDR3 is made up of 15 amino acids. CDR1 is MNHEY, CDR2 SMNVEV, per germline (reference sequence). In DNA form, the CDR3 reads TGTGCCAGCAGGGACAGACAGGGGTGGGACTACGAGCAGTACTTC. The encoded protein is CASRDRQGWDYEQYF.

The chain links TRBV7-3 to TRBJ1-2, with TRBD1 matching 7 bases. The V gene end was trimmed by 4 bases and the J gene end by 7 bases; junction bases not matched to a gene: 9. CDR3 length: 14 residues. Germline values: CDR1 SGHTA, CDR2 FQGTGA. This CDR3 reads CASSYSGTAIGYTF. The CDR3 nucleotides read TGTGCCAGCAGCTATTCCGGGACAGCGATTGGCTACACCTTC.

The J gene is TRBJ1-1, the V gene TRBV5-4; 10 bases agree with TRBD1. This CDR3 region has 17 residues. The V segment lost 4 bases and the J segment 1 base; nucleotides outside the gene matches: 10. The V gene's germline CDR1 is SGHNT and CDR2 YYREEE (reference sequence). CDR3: CASSPAGTGAPNTEAFF. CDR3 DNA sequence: TGTGCCAGCAGCCCCGCGGGGACAGGGGCGCCGAACACTGAAGCTTTCTTT.

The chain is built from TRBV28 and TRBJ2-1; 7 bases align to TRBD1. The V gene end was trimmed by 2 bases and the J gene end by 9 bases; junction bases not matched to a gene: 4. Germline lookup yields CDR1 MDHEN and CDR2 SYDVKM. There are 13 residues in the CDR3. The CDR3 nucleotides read TGTGCCAGCAGTTTACAAGGGGGCGGTGAGCAGTTCTTC. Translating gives CASSLQGGGEQFF.

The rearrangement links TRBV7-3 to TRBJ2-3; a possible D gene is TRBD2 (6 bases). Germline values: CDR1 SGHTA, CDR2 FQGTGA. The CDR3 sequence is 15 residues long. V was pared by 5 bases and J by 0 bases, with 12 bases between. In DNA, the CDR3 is TGTGCCAGCAGCGCAGGCGGGACTAGCACAGATACGCAGTATTTT. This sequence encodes CASSAGGTSTDTQYF.

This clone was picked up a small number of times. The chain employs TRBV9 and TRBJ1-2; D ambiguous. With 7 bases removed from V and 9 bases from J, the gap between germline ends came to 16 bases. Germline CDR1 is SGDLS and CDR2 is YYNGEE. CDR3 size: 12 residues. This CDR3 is CASYSGGNSYTF. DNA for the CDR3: TGTGCCAGCTACTCCGGAGGGAATAGCTACACCTTC.

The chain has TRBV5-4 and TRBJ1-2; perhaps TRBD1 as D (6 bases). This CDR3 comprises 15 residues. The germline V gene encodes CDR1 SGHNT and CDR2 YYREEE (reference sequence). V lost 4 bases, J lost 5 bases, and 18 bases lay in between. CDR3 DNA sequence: TGTGCCAGCAGCCCGACCGGACAGCGGACGTATGGCTACACCTTC. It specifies CASSPTGQRTYGYTF.

CDR3 protein: CASSLGQGGVETQYF. CDR3 in DNA: TGTGCCAGCAGCCTGGGACAGGGCGGCGTAGAGACCCAGTACTTC. The chain carries TRBV28 and TRBJ2-5; TRBD1 matches 9 bases. Germline trimming cut 6 bases from V and 4 bases from J; bases unmatched to any gene: 9. The CDR3 has 15 amino acids. Germline-derived CDR1 and CDR2 are MDHEN and SYDVKM. Combining the CDR3 with reference TRBV28 and TRBJ2-5 gives the whole variable domain DVKVTQSSRYLVKRTGEKVFLECVQDMDHENMFWYRQDPGLGLRLIYFSYDVKMKEKGDIPEGYSVSREKKERFSLILESASTNQTSMYLCASSLGQGGVETQYFGPGTRLLVL.

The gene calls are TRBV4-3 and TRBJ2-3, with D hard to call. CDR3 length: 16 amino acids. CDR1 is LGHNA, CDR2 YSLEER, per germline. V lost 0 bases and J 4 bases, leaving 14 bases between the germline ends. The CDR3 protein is CASSQDKRLSPDTQYF. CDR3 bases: TGCGCCAGCAGCCAAGATAAGAGACTCAGTCCAGATACGCAGTATTTT.

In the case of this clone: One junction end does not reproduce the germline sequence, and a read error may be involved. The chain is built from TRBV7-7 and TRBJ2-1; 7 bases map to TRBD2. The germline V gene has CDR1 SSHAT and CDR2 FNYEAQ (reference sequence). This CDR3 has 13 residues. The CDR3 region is CASSFGTNNEQFF. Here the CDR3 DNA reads TGTGCTAGCAGCTTCGGGACTAACAATGAGCAGTTCTTC.

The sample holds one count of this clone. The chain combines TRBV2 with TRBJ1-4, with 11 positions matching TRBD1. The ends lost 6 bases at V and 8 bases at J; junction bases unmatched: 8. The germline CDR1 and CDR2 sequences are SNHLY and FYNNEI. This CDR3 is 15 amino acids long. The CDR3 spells CASSRGQGAGEKLFF. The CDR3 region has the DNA TGTGCCAGCAGCCGCGGACAGGGGGCCGGAGAAAAACTGTTTTTT.